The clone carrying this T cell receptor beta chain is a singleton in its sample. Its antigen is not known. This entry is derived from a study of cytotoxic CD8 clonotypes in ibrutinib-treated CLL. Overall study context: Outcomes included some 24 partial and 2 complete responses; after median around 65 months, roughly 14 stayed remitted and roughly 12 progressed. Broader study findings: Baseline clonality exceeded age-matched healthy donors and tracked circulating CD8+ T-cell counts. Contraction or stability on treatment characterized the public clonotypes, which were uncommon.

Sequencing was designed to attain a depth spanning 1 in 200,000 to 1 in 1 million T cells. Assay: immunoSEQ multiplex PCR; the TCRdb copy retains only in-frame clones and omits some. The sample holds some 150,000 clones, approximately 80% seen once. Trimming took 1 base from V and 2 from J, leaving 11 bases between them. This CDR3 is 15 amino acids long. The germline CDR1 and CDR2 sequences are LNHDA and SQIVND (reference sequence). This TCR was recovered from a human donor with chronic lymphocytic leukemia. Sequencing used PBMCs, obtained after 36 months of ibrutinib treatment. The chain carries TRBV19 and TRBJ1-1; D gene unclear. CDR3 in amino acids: CASSIAGIANTEAFF. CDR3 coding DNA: TGTGCCAGTAGTATAGCAGGAATAGCCAACACTGAAGCTTTCTTT.